The clone carrying this T cell receptor (beta chain) was recorded many times. Its antigen is not identified. The data were obtained in a study of T cells in Graves' hyperthyroidism and ophthalmopathy. Notes on the study in general: Most thyroid clonotypes with frequency above 0.001 were detected in blood.

Amplified TCR beta CDR3 regions derived from RNA transcripts. During a first-round RT-PCR of the TCR CDR3, the HTBI primer set was used. TCRdb ran MiXCR on the multiplex PCR reads and lists one entry per CDR3 protein. The sample carries roughly 500,000 distinct CDR3 sequences, 46% recorded once. Germline V lookup: CDR1 SQVTM, CDR2 ANQGSEA. The J segment lost 5 bases and the V segment lost 5 bases, leaving 9 bases of the junction unmatched. The CDR3 is made up of 15 amino acids. The TCR comes from an adult woman with Graves' disease, either hyperthyroidism or ophthalmopathy (not recorded which). The gene calls are TRBV29-1 and TRBJ2-2; 9 bases match TRBD2. The source material was peripheral blood or thyroid tissue (not recorded which). The CDR3: CSVRSSGRDTGELFF. The CDR3 region has the DNA TGCAGCGTTCGAAGTAGCGGGAGAGATACCGGGGAGCTGTTTTTT.